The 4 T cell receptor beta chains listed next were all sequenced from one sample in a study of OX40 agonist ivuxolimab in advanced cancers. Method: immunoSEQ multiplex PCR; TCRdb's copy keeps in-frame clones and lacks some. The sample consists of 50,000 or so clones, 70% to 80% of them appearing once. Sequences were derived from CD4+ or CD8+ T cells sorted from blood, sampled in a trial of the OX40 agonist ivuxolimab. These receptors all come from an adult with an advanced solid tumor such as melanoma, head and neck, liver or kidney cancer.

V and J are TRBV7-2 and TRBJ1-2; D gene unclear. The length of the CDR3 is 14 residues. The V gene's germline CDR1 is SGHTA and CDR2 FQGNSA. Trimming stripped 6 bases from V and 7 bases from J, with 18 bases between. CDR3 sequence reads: CASRQTPWTIGYTF. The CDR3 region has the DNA TGTGCCAGCAGACAGACACCCTGGACGATTGGCTACACCTTC.

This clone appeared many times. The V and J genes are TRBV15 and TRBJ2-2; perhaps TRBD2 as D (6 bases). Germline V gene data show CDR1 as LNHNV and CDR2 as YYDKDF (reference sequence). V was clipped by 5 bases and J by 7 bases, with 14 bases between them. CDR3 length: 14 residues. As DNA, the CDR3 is TGTGCCACCAGCCCCTTGTCGGGAGACGGGGAGCTGTTTTTT. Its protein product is CATSPLSGDGELFF.

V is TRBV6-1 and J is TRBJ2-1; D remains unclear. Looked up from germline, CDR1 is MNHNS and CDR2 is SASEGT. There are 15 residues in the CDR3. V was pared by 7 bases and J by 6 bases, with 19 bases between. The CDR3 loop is CASTSGGPEGNEQFF. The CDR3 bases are TGTGCCAGCACCTCCGGCGGCCCCGAAGGCAATGAGCAGTTCTTC.

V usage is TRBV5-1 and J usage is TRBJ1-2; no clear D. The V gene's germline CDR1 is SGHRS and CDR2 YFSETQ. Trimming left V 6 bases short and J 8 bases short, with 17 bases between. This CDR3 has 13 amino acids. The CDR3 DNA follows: TGCGCCAGCACCCCCCAAGGGTTAGGCGGCTACACCTTC. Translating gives CASTPQGLGGYTF. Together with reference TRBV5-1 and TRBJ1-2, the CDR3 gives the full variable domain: KAGVTQTPRYLIKTRGQQVTLSCSPISGHRSVSWYQQTPGQGLQFLFEYFSETQRNKGNFPGRFSGRQFSNSRSEMNVSTLELGDSALYLCASTPQGLGGYTFGSGTRLTVV.